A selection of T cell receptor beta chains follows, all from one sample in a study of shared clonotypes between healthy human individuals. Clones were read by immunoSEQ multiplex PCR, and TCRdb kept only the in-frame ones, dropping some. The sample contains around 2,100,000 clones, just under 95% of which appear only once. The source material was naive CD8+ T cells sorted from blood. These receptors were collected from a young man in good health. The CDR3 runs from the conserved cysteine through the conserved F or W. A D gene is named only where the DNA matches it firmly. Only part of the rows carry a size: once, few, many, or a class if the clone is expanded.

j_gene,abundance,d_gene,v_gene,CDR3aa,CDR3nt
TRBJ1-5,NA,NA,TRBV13,CASSLGPEQPQHF,TGTGCCAGCAGCTTAGGCCCCGAGCAGCCCCAGCATTTT
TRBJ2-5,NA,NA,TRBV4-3,CASSPILADRPQYF,TGCGCCAGCAGCCCTATACTAGCGGACAGGCCCCAGTACTTC
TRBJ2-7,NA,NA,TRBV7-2,CASSLSAGAHEQYF,TGTGCCAGCAGCTTAAGCGCAGGGGCGCACGAGCAGTACTTC
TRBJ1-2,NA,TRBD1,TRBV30,CAWSLGQGDGYTF,TGTGCCTGGAGCTTGGGACAGGGAGACGGCTACACCTTC
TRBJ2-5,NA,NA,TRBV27,CASSLQGLRLETQYF,TGTGCCAGCAGTTTGCAGGGATTGAGGTTGGAGACCCAGTACTTC
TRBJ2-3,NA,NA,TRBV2,CASSEPEEAPSTDTQYF,TGTGCCAGCAGTGAACCTGAGGAGGCGCCTAGCACAGATACGCAGTATTTT
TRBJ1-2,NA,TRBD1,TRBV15,CATSREMDRGDGYTF,TGTGCCACCAGCAGAGAAATGGACAGGGGGGATGGCTACACCTTC
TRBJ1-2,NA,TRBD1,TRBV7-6,CASSLAGTGELYYGYTF,TGTGCCAGCAGCTTAGCGGGGACAGGGGAGTTATACTATGGCTACACCTTC
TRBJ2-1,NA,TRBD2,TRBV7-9,CASRSKLAGETNEQFF,TGTGCCAGCAGATCTAAACTAGCGGGAGAGACCAATGAGCAGTTCTTC
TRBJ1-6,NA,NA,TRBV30,CAWSDSPIGNSPLHF,TGTGCCTGGAGTGATTCCCCGATAGGCAATTCACCCCTCCACTTT
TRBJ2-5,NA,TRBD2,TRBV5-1,CASSIDWDGGGYQETQYF,TGCGCCAGCAGCATCGACTGGGACGGCGGGGGGTACCAAGAGACCCAGTACTTC
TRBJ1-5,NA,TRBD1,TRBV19,CASSPGTGDNQPQHF,TGTGCCAGTAGTCCCGGGACAGGTGACAATCAGCCCCAGCATTTT
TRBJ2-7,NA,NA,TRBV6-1,CASSQKNQGGYEQYF,TGTGCCAGCAGCCAAAAGAACCAGGGGGGCTACGAGCAGTACTTC
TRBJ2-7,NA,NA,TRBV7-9,CASSLGGIAYEQYF,TGTGCCAGCAGCTTAGGGGGGATTGCCTACGAGCAGTACTTC
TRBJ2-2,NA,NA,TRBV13,CASSPPRAGTGELFF,TGTGCCAGCAGCCCCCCTCGGGCGGGCACCGGGGAGCTGTTTTTT
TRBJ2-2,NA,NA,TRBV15,CATSLRLESVNGELFF,TGTGCCACCAGCTTGCGACTGGAGAGCGTCAACGGGGAGCTGTTTTTT
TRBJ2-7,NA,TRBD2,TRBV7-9,CASSGEGSYEQYF,TGTGCCAGCAGCGGGGAGGGCAGCTACGAGCAGTACTTC
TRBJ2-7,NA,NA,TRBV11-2,CASSVTGTLAYEQYF,TGTGCCAGCAGCGTTACCGGGACACTCGCCTACGAGCAGTACTTC
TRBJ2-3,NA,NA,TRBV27,CASSLPGIPDTQYF,TGTGCCAGCAGTTTACCCGGGATTCCCGATACGCAGTATTTT
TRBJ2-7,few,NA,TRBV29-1,CSVEGNGYEQYF,TGCAGCGTTGAAGGGAACGGTTACGAGCAGTACTTC
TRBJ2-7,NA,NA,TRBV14,CASSLGPEQYF,TGTGCCAGCAGCCTTGGGCCCGAGCAGTACTTC
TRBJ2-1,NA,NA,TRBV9,CASSSQGNEQFF,TGTGCCAGCAGCTCACAGGGAAATGAGCAGTTCTTC
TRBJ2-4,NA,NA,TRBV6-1,CASSERGGGVKNIQYF,TGTGCCAGCAGTGAACGGGGAGGGGGCGTCAAAAACATTCAGTACTTC
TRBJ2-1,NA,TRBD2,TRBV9,CASSGREGPSNEQFF,TGTGCCAGCAGCGGCAGGGAGGGCCCGAGCAATGAGCAGTTCTTC
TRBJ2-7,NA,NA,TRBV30,CAWSVKGAYEQYF,TGTGCCTGGAGTGTAAAGGGGGCCTACGAGCAGTACTTC
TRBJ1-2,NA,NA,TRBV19,CASSMVGGLDYGYTF,TGTGCCAGTAGTATGGTTGGGGGGCTCGACTATGGCTACACCTTC
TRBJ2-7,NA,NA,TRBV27,CASSQGGSSYEQYF,TGTGCCAGCAGTCAGGGGGGTAGCTCCTACGAGCAGTACTTC
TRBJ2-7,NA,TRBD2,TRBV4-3,CASSLAGGHEQYF,TGCGCCAGCAGCCTAGCGGGAGGGCACGAGCAGTACTTC
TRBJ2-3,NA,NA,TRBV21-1,CASSARQALLTDTQYF,TGTGCCAGCAGCGCCCGACAGGCACTTCTCACAGATACGCAGTATTTT
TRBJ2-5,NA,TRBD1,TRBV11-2,CASSRTTGAWQETQYF,TGTGCCAGCAGCCGTACCACAGGGGCATGGCAAGAGACCCAGTACTTC
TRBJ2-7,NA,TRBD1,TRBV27,CASSYRQGYEQYF,TGTGCCAGCAGCTACCGACAGGGGTACGAGCAGTACTTC
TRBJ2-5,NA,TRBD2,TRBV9,CASSVGVSGGGETQYF,TGTGCCAGCAGCGTAGGGGTTAGCGGGGGAGGGGAGACCCAGTACTTC
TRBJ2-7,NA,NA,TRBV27,CASSPFDSYEQYF,TGTGCCAGCAGCCCGTTTGACAGCTACGAGCAGTACTTC
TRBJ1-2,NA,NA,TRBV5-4,CASSLSGPYGYTF,TGTGCCAGCAGCTTATCAGGGCCGTATGGCTACACCTTC
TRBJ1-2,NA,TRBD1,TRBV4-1,CASSQDPTGRYGYTF,TGCGCCAGCAGCCAAGATCCGACAGGGCGTTATGGCTACACCTTC
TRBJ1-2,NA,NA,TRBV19,CASSPTSQGFYGYTF,TGTGCCAGTAGTCCGACTTCGCAGGGCTTCTATGGCTACACCTTC
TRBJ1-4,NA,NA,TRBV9,CASSVGGENEKLFF,TGTGCCAGCAGCGTAGGGGGGGAGAATGAAAAACTGTTTTTT
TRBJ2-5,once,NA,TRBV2,CASSLWTTQETQYF,TGTGCCAGCAGTCTCTGGACAACGCAAGAGACCCAGTACTTC
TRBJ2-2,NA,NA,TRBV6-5,CASSYSPPGELFF,TGTGCCAGCAGTTACTCTCCCCCCGGGGAGCTGTTTTTT
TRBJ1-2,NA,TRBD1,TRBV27,CASSLYRGGGGYTF,TGTGCCAGCAGTTTATACAGGGGAGGTGGTGGCTACACCTTC